This T cell receptor (beta chain) was observed in a study of shared clonotypes between healthy human individuals. Overall study: The study drew on a couple of women and a few men aged 18 to 49 as donors.

The CDR3 spans 14 residues. Per the germline V gene, CDR1 is SGHNT and CDR2 is YYREEE (reference sequence). Trimming removed 5 bases at V and 5 bases at J, with 16 bases between. The protocol was immunoSEQ multiplex PCR, while the TCRdb copy is restricted to in-frame clones and leaves out a portion. The sample has about 2.4 million clones; more than 85% are singletons. This rearrangement joins TRBV5-4 to TRBJ1-1, with D perhaps matching TRBD1 (5 bases). The sample taken for sequencing was naive CD4+ T cells from PBMCs. The subset is: CD45RA+ positively selected. This clonotype was sampled from a man between 18 and 29 years old in good health. Some clones in this sample may be carry-over from other donors' samples. Here the CDR3 DNA reads TGTGCCAGCAGAATAGACACCGGGGGGACTGAAGCTTTCTTT. Translation gives CASRIDTGGTEAFF.